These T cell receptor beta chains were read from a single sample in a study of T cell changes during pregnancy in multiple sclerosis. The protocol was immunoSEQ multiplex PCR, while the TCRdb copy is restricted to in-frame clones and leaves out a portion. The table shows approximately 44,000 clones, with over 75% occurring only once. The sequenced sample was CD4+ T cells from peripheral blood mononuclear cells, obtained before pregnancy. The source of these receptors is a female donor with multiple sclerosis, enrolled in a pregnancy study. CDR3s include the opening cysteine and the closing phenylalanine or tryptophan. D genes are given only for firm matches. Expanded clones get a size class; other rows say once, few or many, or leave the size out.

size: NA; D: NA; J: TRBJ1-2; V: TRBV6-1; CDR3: CASSELGRGRFSKWGYGYTF; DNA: TGTGCCAGCAGTGAATTGGGGCGGGGACGTTTCTCAAAATGGGGCTATGGCTACACCTTC
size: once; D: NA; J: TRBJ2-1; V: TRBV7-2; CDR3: CASSPYMTRNEQFF; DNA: TGTGCCAGCAGCCCGTATATGACTAGGAATGAGCAGTTCTTC
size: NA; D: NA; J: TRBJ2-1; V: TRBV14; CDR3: CASSQDLGLAQFF; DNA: TGTGCCAGCAGCCAAGATCTAGGGTTAGCGCAATTCTTC
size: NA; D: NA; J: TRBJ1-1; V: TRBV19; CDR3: CASRAQGDTEAFF; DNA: TGTGCCAGTAGAGCCCAGGGTGACACTGAAGCTTTCTTT
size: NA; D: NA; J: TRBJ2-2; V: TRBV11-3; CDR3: CASSTQRWGDTGELFF; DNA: TGTGCCAGCAGCACCCAGAGGTGGGGCGACACCGGGGAGCTGTTTTTT
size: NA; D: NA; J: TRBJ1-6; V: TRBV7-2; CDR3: CASSLDRTSPLHF; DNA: TGTGCCAGCAGCTTAGACAGGACCTCACCCCTCCACTTT
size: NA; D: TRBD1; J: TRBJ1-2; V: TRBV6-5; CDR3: CASSYSYRGYGYTF; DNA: TGTGCCAGCAGTTACTCGTACAGGGGCTATGGCTACACCTTC
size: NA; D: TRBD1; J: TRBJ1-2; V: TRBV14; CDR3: CASSPNPGQGSNYGYTF; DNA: TGTGCCAGCAGCCCTAACCCGGGACAGGGCTCCAACTATGGCTACACCTTC
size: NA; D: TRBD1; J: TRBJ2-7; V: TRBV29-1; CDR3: CSVTGQGNYEQYF; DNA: TGCAGCGTAACGGGACAGGGGAACTACGAGCAGTACTTC
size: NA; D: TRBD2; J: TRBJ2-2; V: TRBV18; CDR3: CASSPFNGRARNTGELFF; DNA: TGTGCCAGCTCGCCTTTTAACGGGAGGGCCAGGAACACCGGGGAGCTGTTTTTT
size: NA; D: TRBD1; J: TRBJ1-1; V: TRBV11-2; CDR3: CASSILQGARAEAFF; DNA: TGTGCCAGCAGTATTCTACAGGGGGCGAGGGCTGAAGCTTTCTTT
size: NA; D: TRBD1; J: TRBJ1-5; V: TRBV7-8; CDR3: CASSLRTGNQPQHF; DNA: TGTGCCAGCAGCTTACGGACAGGGAATCAGCCCCAGCATTTT
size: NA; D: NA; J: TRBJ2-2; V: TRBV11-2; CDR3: CASSLSFRGANTGELFF; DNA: TGTGCCAGCAGCTTAAGTTTCAGGGGCGCAAACACCGGGGAGCTGTTTTTT
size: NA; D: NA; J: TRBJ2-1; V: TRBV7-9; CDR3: CASSLGVVQWEQFF; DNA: TGTGCCAGCAGCTTAGGTGTGGTACAATGGGAGCAGTTCTTC
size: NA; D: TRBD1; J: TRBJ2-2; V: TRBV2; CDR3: CASMRGQGFRYGQTGELFF; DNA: TGTGCCAGCATGAGGGGACAGGGGTTTCGTTACGGCCAAACCGGGGAGCTGTTTTTT
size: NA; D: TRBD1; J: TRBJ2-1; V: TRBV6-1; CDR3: CASSGDRGIYNEQFF; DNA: TGTGCCAGCAGTGGGGACAGGGGGATTTACAATGAGCAGTTCTTC
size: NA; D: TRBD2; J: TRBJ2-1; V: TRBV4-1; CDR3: CASSQGEGFTSYNEQFF; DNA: TGCGCCAGCAGCCAAGGGGAGGGCTTTACCTCCTACAATGAGCAGTTCTTC
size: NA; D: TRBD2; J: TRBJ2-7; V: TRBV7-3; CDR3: CASSPGRQGGTYEQYF; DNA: TGTGCCAGCAGCCCGGGGAGGCAGGGAGGGACCTACGAGCAGTACTTC
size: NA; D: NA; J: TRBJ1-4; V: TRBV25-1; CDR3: CASSSPTGVNEKLFF; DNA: TGTGCCAGCAGTAGCCCGACAGGAGTTAATGAAAAACTGTTTTTT
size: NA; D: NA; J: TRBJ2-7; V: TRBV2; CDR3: CASSEGGTNAYEQYF; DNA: TGTGCCAGCAGTGAGGGGGGGACAAACGCCTACGAGCAGTACTTC
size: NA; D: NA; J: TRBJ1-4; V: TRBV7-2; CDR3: CASSLALSINEKLFF; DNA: TGTGCCAGCAGCTTAGCGCTATCCATTAATGAAAAACTGTTTTTT
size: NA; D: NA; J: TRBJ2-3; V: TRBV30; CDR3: CAWSEAGYTDTQYF; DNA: TGTGCCTGGAGTGAGGCAGGATACACAGATACGCAGTATTTT
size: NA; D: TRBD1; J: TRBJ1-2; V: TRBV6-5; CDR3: CASRRQGAGSYGYTF; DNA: TGTGCCAGCAGAAGACAGGGGGCTGGTTCGTATGGCTACACCTTC
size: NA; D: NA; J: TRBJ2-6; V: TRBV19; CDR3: CASSDSSGANVLTF; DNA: TGTGCCAGTAGTGACAGTTCTGGGGCCAACGTCCTGACTTTC
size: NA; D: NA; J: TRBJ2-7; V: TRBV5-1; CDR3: CASSVTGASSYEQYF; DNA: TGCGCCAGCAGCGTCACAGGTGCTAGCTCCTACGAGCAGTACTTC
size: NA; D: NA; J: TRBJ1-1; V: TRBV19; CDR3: CASYDGGMNTEAFF; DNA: TGTGCCAGCTACGACGGGGGGATGAACACTGAAGCTTTCTTT
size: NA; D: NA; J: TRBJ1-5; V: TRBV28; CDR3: CASSRLDSKSNQPQHF; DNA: TGTGCCAGCAGTCGCCTGGACAGTAAAAGCAATCAGCCCCAGCATTTT
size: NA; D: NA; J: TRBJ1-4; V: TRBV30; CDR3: CAWSVGREKLFF; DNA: TGTGCCTGGAGTGTGGGGAGGGAAAAACTGTTTTTT
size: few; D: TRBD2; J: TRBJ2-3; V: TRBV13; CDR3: CASIRLAGPTDTQYF; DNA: TGTGCCAGCATCAGACTAGCGGGACCCACAGATACGCAGTATTTT
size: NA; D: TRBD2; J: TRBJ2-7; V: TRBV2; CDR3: CASTWTSATYEQYF; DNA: TGTGCCAGCACTTGGACTAGCGCGACCTACGAGCAGTACTTC
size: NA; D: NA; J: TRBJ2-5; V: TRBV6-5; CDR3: CASSSRDLETQYF; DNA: TGTGCCAGCAGTTCCCGGGACTTAGAGACCCAGTACTTC
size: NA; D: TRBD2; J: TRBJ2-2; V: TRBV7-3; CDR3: CASSPGGTGELFF; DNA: TGTGCCAGCAGCCCGGGGGGCACCGGGGAGCTGTTTTTT
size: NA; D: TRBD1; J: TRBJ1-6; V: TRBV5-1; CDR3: CASSLDPSGQGDSPLHF; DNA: TGCGCCAGCAGCTTGGACCCCTCCGGACAGGGTGATTCACCCCTCCACTTT
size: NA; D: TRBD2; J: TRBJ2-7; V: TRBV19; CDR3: CASSTRTSDEQYF; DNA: TGTGCCAGTAGTACCCGGACTAGCGACGAGCAGTACTTC
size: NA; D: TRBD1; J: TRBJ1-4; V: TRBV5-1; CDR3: CASSLSGTGGQKLFF; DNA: TGCGCCAGCAGCTTGTCCGGGACAGGGGGTCAAAAACTGTTTTTT
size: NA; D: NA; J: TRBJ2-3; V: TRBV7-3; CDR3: CASSLFSTGTPSTDTQYF; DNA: TGTGCCAGCAGCTTATTTTCCACCGGGACACCAAGCACAGATACGCAGTATTTT
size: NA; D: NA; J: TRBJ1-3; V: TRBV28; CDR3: CASSFVGPSGNTIYF; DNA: TGTGCCAGCAGTTTCGTGGGGCCCTCTGGAAACACCATATATTTT
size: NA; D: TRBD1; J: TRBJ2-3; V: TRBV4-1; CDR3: CASSQSTGGLGTDTQYF; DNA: TGCGCCAGCAGCCAGTCAACAGGGGGCCTTGGCACAGATACGCAGTATTTT
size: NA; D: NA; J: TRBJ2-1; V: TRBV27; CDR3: CASSSNRDRGGRNEQFF; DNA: TGTGCCAGCAGTTCGAACCGGGACCGAGGAGGGCGGAATGAGCAGTTCTTC
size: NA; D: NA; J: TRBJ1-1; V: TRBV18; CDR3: CASSPGIGSTEAFF; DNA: TGTGCCAGCTCACCGGGGATTGGGAGCACTGAAGCTTTCTTT
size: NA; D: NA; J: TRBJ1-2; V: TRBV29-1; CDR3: CSVGQRLANYGYTF; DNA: TGCAGCGTTGGACAAAGACTAGCTAACTATGGCTACACCTTC
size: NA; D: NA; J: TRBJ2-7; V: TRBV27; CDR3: CASSPRSYEQYF; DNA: TGTGCCAGCAGTCCTCGCTCCTACGAGCAGTACTTC
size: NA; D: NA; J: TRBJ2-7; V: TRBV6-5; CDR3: CASRQANFYEQYF; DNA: TGTGCCAGCAGGCAAGCTAATTTCTACGAGCAGTACTTC
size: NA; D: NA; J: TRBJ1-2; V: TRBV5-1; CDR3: CASSTQGRGSGYTF; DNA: TGCGCCAGCAGCACGCAAGGCCGCGGCTCTGGCTACACCTTC
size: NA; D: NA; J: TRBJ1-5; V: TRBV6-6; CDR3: CASSRGAGDGNQPQHF; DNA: TGTGCCAGCAGCCGGGGGGCGGGGGATGGCAATCAGCCCCAGCATTTT
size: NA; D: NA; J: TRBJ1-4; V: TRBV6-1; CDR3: CASSERGGGNEKLFF; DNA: TGTGCCAGCAGTGAAAGAGGGGGGGGCAACGAAAAACTGTTTTTT